This record concerns one T cell receptor beta chain sequence. This sample stems from a study of blood T cell repertoires in COVID-19. Overall study context: Researchers got acute and convalescent COVID-19 samples from the United States, Italy and Spain. Sources were T cells, B-cell-depleted T cells, or PBMCs; the material itself was cDNA or gDNA.

Per the original data handling: Estimates of nucleated cell counts were drawn from the amplification of reference gene primers. Repertoires were generated with immunoSEQ multiplex PCR, while TCRdb's copy carries only in-frame clones and drops some. V, J and clone size derive from that table, while D and trimming were established from the DNA sequence. The sample lists approximately 110,000 clones; around 78% were seen once. CDR3 size: 11 residues. V lost 10 bases and J 5 bases, leaving 11 bases between the germline ends. CDR1 and CDR2 (germline): LGHDT, YNNKEL (reference sequence). The specimen sequenced was peripheral blood. This chain uses TRBV3-1 (or the pseudogene TRBV3-2) with TRBJ1-1, with D possibly being TRBD1 (6 bases). The sequence was collected from a woman aged 60-75 years with acute or convalescent COVID-19. The CDR3 loop reads CAIQQGTEAFF. DNA of the CDR3: TGTGCCATCCAACAGGGTACTGAAGCTTTCTTT.